This is a list of T cell receptor beta chains from one sample in a study of blood T cell repertoires in COVID-19. TCRdb's copy holds only in-frame clones and misses some; the assay was immunoSEQ multiplex PCR. The data show 90,000 to 150,000 clones, approximately 86% seen once. Sequencing was performed on peripheral blood. The receptors were sampled from a human donor in a cohort sampled during active COVID-19. The CDR3 runs from the conserved cysteine through the conserved F or W. Each record gives: clone size, D gene, J gene, V gene, CDR3 protein, CDR3 DNA. A D gene is named only where the DNA matches it firmly. The size field is filled for only some rows; it gives once, few, many or a size class.

clone size: few
D gene: NA
J gene: TRBJ1-4
V gene: TRBV11-2
CDR3 protein: CASSTESQGEKLFF
CDR3 DNA: TGTGCCAGCAGCACAGAATCTCAGGGTGAAAAACTGTTTTTT

clone size: NA
D gene: TRBD2
J gene: TRBJ2-5
V gene: TRBV24-1
CDR3 protein: CATSDLGAGGETQYF
CDR3 DNA: TGTGCCACCAGTGATCTGGGGGCGGGAGGGGAGACCCAGTACTTC

clone size: NA
D gene: TRBD1
J gene: TRBJ1-2
V gene: TRBV5-1
CDR3 protein: CASSTAGQGSYGYTF
CDR3 DNA: TGCGCCAGCAGCACCGCCGGACAGGGGTCCTATGGCTACACCTTC

clone size: NA
D gene: NA
J gene: TRBJ1-6
V gene: TRBV7-2
CDR3 protein: CASSRGQFGNSPLHF
CDR3 DNA: TGTGCCAGCAGCCGCGGACAGTTTGGTAATTCACCCCTCCACTTT

clone size: NA
D gene: NA
J gene: TRBJ1-1
V gene: TRBV19
CDR3 protein: CASSIDNPTGNTEAFF
CDR3 DNA: TGTGCCAGTAGTATAGATAACCCCACTGGGAACACTGAAGCTTTCTTT

clone size: NA
D gene: NA
J gene: TRBJ2-7
V gene: TRBV29-1
CDR3 protein: CSVRLDGRVYEQYF
CDR3 DNA: TGCAGCGTCCGCTTGGATGGCAGGGTCTACGAGCAGTACTTC

clone size: NA
D gene: NA
J gene: TRBJ2-1
V gene: TRBV19
CDR3 protein: CASPLGGRPNEQFF
CDR3 DNA: TGTGCCAGCCCCCTCGGGGGGCGCCCAAATGAGCAGTTCTTC

clone size: NA
D gene: NA
J gene: TRBJ1-1
V gene: TRBV27
CDR3 protein: CASRPASEGYTEAFF
CDR3 DNA: TGTGCCAGCAGGCCAGCCTCGGAGGGGTACACTGAAGCTTTCTTT

clone size: NA
D gene: TRBD2
J gene: TRBJ2-1
V gene: TRBV12-5
CDR3 protein: CASVNGGRYHNEQFF
CDR3 DNA: TGTGCTAGTGTGAATGGCGGGAGGTACCACAATGAGCAGTTCTTC

clone size: once
D gene: NA
J gene: TRBJ2-5
V gene: TRBV7-3
CDR3 protein: CASSLSGETQYF
CDR3 DNA: TGTGCCAGCAGCTTAAGCGGGGAGACCCAGTACTTC

clone size: NA
D gene: NA
J gene: TRBJ1-2
V gene: TRBV14
CDR3 protein: CASSQARGAGGYTF
CDR3 DNA: TGTGCCAGCAGCCAAGCGCGGGGGGCCGGTGGCTACACCTTC

clone size: once
D gene: TRBD2
J gene: TRBJ2-5
V gene: TRBV5-1
CDR3 protein: CASSTAPALAGGDQETQYF
CDR3 DNA: TGCGCCAGCAGCACCGCCCCGGCACTAGCGGGAGGGGATCAAGAGACCCAGTACTTC

clone size: NA
D gene: NA
J gene: TRBJ1-3
V gene: TRBV7-9
CDR3 protein: CASSFFAGGGNTIYF
CDR3 DNA: TGTGCCAGCAGCTTTTTTGCCGGGGGTGGAAACACCATATATTTT

clone size: few
D gene: TRBD2
J gene: TRBJ2-7
V gene: TRBV19
CDR3 protein: CASSIYLRVAGGPGHEQYF
CDR3 DNA: TGTGCCAGTAGTATATACCTTCGGGTAGCGGGAGGTCCCGGCCACGAGCAGTACTTC

clone size: NA
D gene: TRBD2
J gene: TRBJ2-2
V gene: TRBV25-1
CDR3 protein: CASRTSGTHRELFF
CDR3 DNA: TGTGCCAGCCGGACTAGCGGGACCCACCGGGAGCTGTTTTTT

clone size: NA
D gene: NA
J gene: TRBJ2-5
V gene: TRBV3-1/TRBV3-2
CDR3 protein: CASSSPGTSQETQYF
CDR3 DNA: TGTGCCAGCAGCTCCCCCGGGACTTCCCAAGAGACCCAGTACTTC

clone size: few
D gene: NA
J gene: TRBJ2-3
V gene: TRBV5-1
CDR3 protein: CASTETASTDTQYF
CDR3 DNA: TGCGCCAGCACGGAGACAGCTAGCACAGATACGCAGTATTTT

clone size: NA
D gene: TRBD1
J gene: TRBJ2-3
V gene: TRBV19
CDR3 protein: CASGNKPGQTNYRPDTQYF
CDR3 DNA: TGTGCCAGTGGCAACAAACCGGGACAGACGAACTACCGCCCAGATACGCAGTATTTT

clone size: NA
D gene: TRBD2
J gene: TRBJ2-5
V gene: TRBV19
CDR3 protein: CASSRTSADQETQYF
CDR3 DNA: TGTGCCAGTAGTAGGACTAGCGCCGACCAAGAGACCCAGTACTTC

clone size: NA
D gene: NA
J gene: TRBJ2-5
V gene: TRBV6-5
CDR3 protein: CASSQGRETQYF
CDR3 DNA: TGTGCCAGCAGCCAGGGGCGAGAGACCCAGTACTTC

clone size: NA
D gene: NA
J gene: TRBJ1-5
V gene: TRBV2
CDR3 protein: CASSSYRDNQPQHF
CDR3 DNA: TGTGCCAGCAGTTCATACAGGGACAATCAGCCCCAGCATTTT

clone size: once
D gene: TRBD1
J gene: TRBJ2-1
V gene: TRBV6-5
CDR3 protein: CASSYDRDNEQFF
CDR3 DNA: TGTGCCAGCAGTTACGACAGGGATAATGAGCAGTTCTTC

clone size: NA
D gene: TRBD1
J gene: TRBJ1-3
V gene: TRBV19
CDR3 protein: CASSPTGDTIYF
CDR3 DNA: TGTGCCAGTAGTCCTACAGGGGACACCATATATTTT

clone size: medium-sized
D gene: TRBD2
J gene: TRBJ2-1
V gene: TRBV28
CDR3 protein: CASSLGTSAYNEQFF
CDR3 DNA: TGTGCCAGCAGTTTGGGGACTAGCGCCTACAATGAGCAGTTCTTC

clone size: NA
D gene: TRBD1
J gene: TRBJ2-3
V gene: TRBV11-2
CDR3 protein: CASSLGQGRDTQYF
CDR3 DNA: TGTGCCAGCAGCCTAGGACAGGGGAGAGATACGCAGTATTTT

clone size: NA
D gene: NA
J gene: TRBJ1-1
V gene: TRBV5-4
CDR3 protein: CASSLGQPWNTEAFF
CDR3 DNA: TGTGCCAGCAGCTTGGGACAGCCATGGAACACTGAAGCTTTCTTT

clone size: few
D gene: TRBD2
J gene: TRBJ2-3
V gene: TRBV11-3
CDR3 protein: CASSLGTSGTPLTDTQYF
CDR3 DNA: TGTGCCAGCAGCTTAGGGACTAGCGGGACGCCTCTAACAGATACGCAGTATTTT

clone size: NA
D gene: NA
J gene: TRBJ2-1
V gene: TRBV7-3
CDR3 protein: CASSLENRGAWDEQFF
CDR3 DNA: TGTGCCAGCAGCTTGGAGAACCGGGGGGCCTGGGATGAGCAGTTCTTC

clone size: NA
D gene: NA
J gene: TRBJ1-4
V gene: TRBV3-1/TRBV3-2
CDR3 protein: CASSGPGEKLFF
CDR3 DNA: TGTGCCAGCAGTGGCCCGGGGGAAAAACTGTTTTTT

clone size: NA
D gene: TRBD1
J gene: TRBJ1-1
V gene: TRBV7-8
CDR3 protein: CASSLVGQGMKAFF
CDR3 DNA: TGTGCCAGCAGCTTAGTGGGACAGGGGATGAAAGCTTTCTTT

clone size: few
D gene: NA
J gene: TRBJ1-4
V gene: TRBV18
CDR3 protein: CASSALRQDGNEKLFF
CDR3 DNA: TGTGCCAGCTCTGCATTGAGACAGGACGGGAATGAAAAACTGTTTTTT

clone size: NA
D gene: TRBD1
J gene: TRBJ1-2
V gene: TRBV29-1
CDR3 protein: CSVEAARDRDYGYTF
CDR3 DNA: TGCAGCGTTGAGGCCGCCCGGGACAGGGACTATGGCTACACCTTC

clone size: NA
D gene: NA
J gene: TRBJ2-1
V gene: TRBV7-6
CDR3 protein: CASSLALAVNEQFF
CDR3 DNA: TGTGCCAGCAGCTTAGCCCTAGCCGTCAATGAGCAGTTCTTC

clone size: once
D gene: NA
J gene: TRBJ2-5
V gene: TRBV28
CDR3 protein: CASRESGSPGETQYF
CDR3 DNA: TGTGCCAGCAGAGAGTCCGGGAGCCCGGGGGAGACCCAGTACTTC

clone size: NA
D gene: TRBD1
J gene: TRBJ2-3
V gene: TRBV7-6
CDR3 protein: CASSLGTGFTDTQYF
CDR3 DNA: TGTGCCAGCAGCTTAGGGACAGGGTTTACAGATACGCAGTATTTT

clone size: once
D gene: NA
J gene: TRBJ2-1
V gene: TRBV18
CDR3 protein: CASSPPGLTKDEQFF
CDR3 DNA: TGTGCCAGCTCACCACCGGGACTCACGAAGGATGAGCAGTTCTTC

clone size: NA
D gene: TRBD2
J gene: TRBJ2-5
V gene: TRBV7-9
CDR3 protein: CASSLAGVAFGQETQYF
CDR3 DNA: TGTGCCAGCAGCCTAGCGGGAGTTGCCTTCGGCCAAGAGACCCAGTACTTC

clone size: once
D gene: TRBD1
J gene: TRBJ1-3
V gene: TRBV6-5
CDR3 protein: CAGQVHSGNTIYF
CDR3 DNA: TGTGCCGGACAGGTTCACTCTGGAAACACCATATATTTT

clone size: NA
D gene: NA
J gene: TRBJ1-1
V gene: TRBV30
CDR3 protein: CAWDLDRMNTEAFF
CDR3 DNA: TGTGCCTGGGACTTAGACAGGATGAACACTGAAGCTTTCTTT

clone size: NA
D gene: NA
J gene: TRBJ1-3
V gene: TRBV6-6
CDR3 protein: CASSYSAGNGNTIYF
CDR3 DNA: TGTGCCAGCAGTTACTCAGCAGGGAATGGAAACACCATATATTTT

clone size: few
D gene: TRBD1
J gene: TRBJ1-4
V gene: TRBV28
CDR3 protein: CATNRGDMFLNEKLFF
CDR3 DNA: TGTGCCACCAACAGGGGAGATATGTTTCTTAATGAAAAACTGTTTTTT

clone size: NA
D gene: NA
J gene: TRBJ2-3
V gene: TRBV20-1
CDR3 protein: CSASRSEKGTDTQYF
CDR3 DNA: TGCAGTGCTAGTCGAAGCGAGAAAGGCACAGATACGCAGTATTTT

clone size: NA
D gene: TRBD2
J gene: TRBJ2-3
V gene: TRBV23-1
CDR3 protein: CASSPSKAGDSTDTQYF
CDR3 DNA: TGCGCCAGCAGCCCGTCAAAAGCGGGGGACTCAACAGATACGCAGTATTTT

clone size: few
D gene: NA
J gene: TRBJ1-5
V gene: TRBV5-1
CDR3 protein: CASSARAGGNQPQHF
CDR3 DNA: TGCGCCAGCAGCGCCCGGGCGGGAGGCAATCAGCCCCAGCATTTT

clone size: NA
D gene: NA
J gene: TRBJ2-1
V gene: TRBV11-2
CDR3 protein: CASSLGLAAYNEQFF
CDR3 DNA: TGTGCCAGCAGCTTAGGCCTAGCAGCCTACAATGAGCAGTTCTTC

clone size: once
D gene: NA
J gene: TRBJ1-1
V gene: TRBV18
CDR3 protein: CASSRPGENTEAFF
CDR3 DNA: TGTGCCAGCTCACGGCCAGGGGAGAACACTGAAGCTTTCTTT

clone size: few
D gene: TRBD1
J gene: TRBJ1-2
V gene: TRBV2
CDR3 protein: CASRTDRAIGGGYTF
CDR3 DNA: TGTGCCAGCAGGACGGACAGGGCCATTGGAGGTGGCTACACCTTC

clone size: once
D gene: NA
J gene: TRBJ1-1
V gene: TRBV5-5
CDR3 protein: CASSFDPPARGAFF
CDR3 DNA: TGTGCCAGCAGCTTTGACCCCCCGGCCAGGGGAGCTTTCTTT

clone size: NA
D gene: TRBD2
J gene: TRBJ2-7
V gene: TRBV3-1/TRBV3-2
CDR3 protein: CASSQAGRQTYEQYF
CDR3 DNA: TGTGCCAGCAGCCAAGCCGGGAGGCAAACCTACGAGCAGTACTTC

clone size: few
D gene: NA
J gene: TRBJ2-7
V gene: TRBV28
CDR3 protein: CASRRLQSQYEQYF
CDR3 DNA: TGTGCCAGCAGAAGACTCCAATCACAATACGAGCAGTACTTC

clone size: NA
D gene: NA
J gene: TRBJ1-4
V gene: TRBV3-1/TRBV3-2
CDR3 protein: CASSQERTVNEKLFF
CDR3 DNA: TGTGCCAGCAGCCAAGAAAGGACAGTTAATGAAAAACTGTTTTTT

clone size: NA
D gene: TRBD2
J gene: TRBJ2-2
V gene: TRBV6-4
CDR3 protein: CASSDPLSGKVNTGELFF
CDR3 DNA: TGTGCCAGCAGTGACCCCCTGAGCGGGAAGGTGAACACCGGGGAGCTGTTTTTT

clone size: NA
D gene: TRBD1
J gene: TRBJ1-5
V gene: TRBV5-5
CDR3 protein: CASSVRGQGGGQPQHF
CDR3 DNA: TGTGCCAGCAGCGTTAGAGGACAGGGAGGTGGTCAGCCCCAGCATTTT

clone size: few
D gene: NA
J gene: TRBJ1-3
V gene: TRBV25-1
CDR3 protein: CASSSFGASGNTIYF
CDR3 DNA: TGTGCCAGCAGTTCATTCGGAGCCTCTGGAAACACCATATATTTT

clone size: NA
D gene: TRBD2
J gene: TRBJ2-1
V gene: TRBV9
CDR3 protein: CASSVSGVSSYNEQFF
CDR3 DNA: TGTGCCAGCAGCGTGAGCGGGGTTAGCTCCTACAATGAGCAGTTCTTC